This T cell receptor beta chain was sequenced in a study of T cell changes during pregnancy in multiple sclerosis. V trimming: 3 bases; J trimming: 6 bases; junction bases outside the gene matches: 7. There are 14 residues in the CDR3. Germline V gene data show CDR1 as MDHEN and CDR2 as SYDVKM. Data came from immunoSEQ multiplex PCR; TCRdb stores just in-frame clones and leaves some out. This sample has around 80,000 clones; roughly 94% occur once, and the top ten carry approximately 0.92%. V and J are TRBV28 and TRBJ2-7; 8 bases align to TRBD2. The TCR was taken from a female donor in good health, enrolled as a control in a pregnancy study. The source was peripheral blood, collected in the second trimester of pregnancy. The DNA for the CDR3 is TGTGCCAGCAGTTTGGGCCGGGGGGGGTTCGAGCAGTACTTC. It translates to CASSLGRGGFEQYF. Full variable domain (missing parts from reference TRBV28 and TRBJ2-7): DVKVTQSSRYLVKRTGEKVFLECVQDMDHENMFWYRQDPGLGLRLIYFSYDVKMKEKGDIPEGYSVSREKKERFSLILESASTNQTSMYLCASSLGRGGFEQYFGPGTRLTVT.